This record concerns one T cell receptor beta chain sequence. The time point denotes: patch test 2, 6 weeks after DPC sensitization. Treatment here: therapeutic diphenylcyclopropenone sensitization with weekly scalp DPC. The sample is drawn from a study of human T cells and chemical hapten exposure. Across the study: Patients, a majority of them female, were diagnosed with alopecia areata, totalis or universalis.

The CDR3 runs to 13 residues. MiXCR, run by TCRdb on the RACE reads, gives a single entry per CDR3 protein. The sample lists approximately 100,000 distinct CDR3 sequences; 9.2% were seen once. The source material was whole blood, sampled in connection with sensitization to the hapten diphenylcyclopropenone (DPC). This chain connects TRBV12-2 to TRBJ1-1. TRBV12-2 is described as a pseudogene. The receptor's source is a woman between 40 and 50 years old with alopecia areata. Some clones in this sample may be carry-over from other donors' samples. CDR3 sequence (DNA): TGTGCAAGTCACTTACGGGGTATGACTGAAGCTTTCTTT. This encodes CASHLRGMTEAFF.